This TCR beta chain was identified in a study of CD8+CD57+ T cells in acquired aplastic anemia. Turning to the study itself: Roughly 3.2 ug was the average amount of DNA from sorted CD4+ and CD8+ cells.

This clonotype occurred a few times. CDR3 size: 15 residues. Germline CDR1 LNHNV, CDR2 YYDKDF (reference sequence). The ends were cut back, 0 bases at V and 2 bases at J, with 8 bases in the middle. Investigators profiled TCR beta VDJ and CDR3 from genomic DNA template. TCRdb ran MiXCR on the reads and lists one entry per CDR3 protein. The sample contains roughly 150,000 distinct CDR3 sequences, approximately 43% of which appear only once. Sample: sorted CD4+, CD8+, or CD8+CD57+ T cells (not recorded which) from PBMCs. The TCR was taken from a human donor in good health. The chain has TRBV15 and TRBJ1-5; D remains ambiguous. This CDR3 reads CATSRDGIGNQPQHF. The CDR3 DNA follows: TGTGCCACCAGCAGAGATGGAATCGGCAATCAGCCCCAGCATTTT. The variable domain in full, with the rest retrieved from reference TRBV15 and TRBJ1-5, is DAMVIQNPRYQVTQFGKPVTLSCSQTLNHNVMYWYQQKSSQAPKLLFHYYDKDFNNEADTPDNFQSRRPNTSFCFLDIRSPGLGDTAMYLCATSRDGIGNQPQHFGDGTRLSIL.